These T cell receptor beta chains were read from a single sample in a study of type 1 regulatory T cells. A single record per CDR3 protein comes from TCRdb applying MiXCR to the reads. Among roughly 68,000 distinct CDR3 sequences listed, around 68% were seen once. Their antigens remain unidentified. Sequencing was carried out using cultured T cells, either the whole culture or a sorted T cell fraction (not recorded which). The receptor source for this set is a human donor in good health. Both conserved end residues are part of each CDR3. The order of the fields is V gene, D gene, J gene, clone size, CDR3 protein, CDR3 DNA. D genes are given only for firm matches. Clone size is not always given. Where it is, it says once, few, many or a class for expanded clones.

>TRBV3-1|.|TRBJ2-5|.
CASTTTGRQETQYF
TGTGCCAGCACCACGACAGGCCGCCAAGAGACCCAGTACTTC
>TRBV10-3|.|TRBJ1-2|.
CAITPTGGDDYGYTF
TGTGCCATCACCCCCACCGGGGGGGATGACTATGGCTACACCTTC
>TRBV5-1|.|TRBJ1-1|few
CASSLARGNTEAFF
TGCGCCAGCAGCTTGGCCAGGGGGAACACTGAAGCTTTCTTT
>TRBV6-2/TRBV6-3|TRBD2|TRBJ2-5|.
CASSEASGRIYQETQYF
TGTGCCAGCAGTGAGGCTAGCGGGAGGATCTACCAAGAGACCCAGTACTTC
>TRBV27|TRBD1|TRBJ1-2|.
CASTSLVLRDRVNYGYTF
TGTGCCAGCACCTCCCTTGTACTACGGGACAGGGTAAACTATGGCTACACCTTC
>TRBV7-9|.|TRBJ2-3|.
CASSFGSQTADTQYF
TGTGCCAGCAGCTTTGGCAGCCAGACTGCAGATACGCAGTATTTT
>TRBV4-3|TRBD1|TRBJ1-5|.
CASSQDYRGGSNQPQHF
TGCGCCAGCAGCCAAGATTACAGGGGCGGTAGCAATCAGCCCCAGCATTTT
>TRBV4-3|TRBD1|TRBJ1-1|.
CASSHRDRGPEAFF
TGCGCCAGCAGCCACCGGGACAGGGGGCCTGAAGCTTTCTTT
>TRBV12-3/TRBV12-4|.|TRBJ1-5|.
CASSFLGSNQPQHF
TGTGCCAGCAGTTTTCTGGGTAGCAATCAGCCCCAGCATTTT
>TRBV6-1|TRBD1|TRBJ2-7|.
CASSDGQGWGEQYF
TGTGCCAGCAGTGATGGACAGGGATGGGGGGAGCAGTACTTC
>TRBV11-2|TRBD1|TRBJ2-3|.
CASSLAGQVTDTQYF
TGTGCCAGCAGCTTAGCGGGACAGGTTACAGATACGCAGTATTTT
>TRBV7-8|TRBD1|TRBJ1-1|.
CASSYDRALGTEAFF
TGTGCCAGCAGCTACGACAGGGCCCTGGGAACTGAAGCTTTCTTT
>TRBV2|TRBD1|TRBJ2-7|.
CARIQGTAYEQCF
TGTGCCAGAATACAGGGGACGGCCTACGAGCAGTGCTTC
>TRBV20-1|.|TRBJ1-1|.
CSARAVRNTEAFF
TGCAGTGCTAGAGCCGTTAGGAACACTGAAGCTTTCTTT
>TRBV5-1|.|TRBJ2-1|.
CASTDVSYNEQFF
TGCGCCAGCACCGATGTCTCCTACAATGAGCAGTTCTTC
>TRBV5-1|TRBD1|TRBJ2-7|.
CASSFRDRGYEQYF
TGCGCCAGCAGCTTCCGGGACAGAGGGTACGAGCAGTACTTC
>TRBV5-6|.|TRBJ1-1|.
CASSLDYGNTEAFF
TGTGCCAGCAGCTTGGACTATGGAAACACTGAAGCTTTCTTT
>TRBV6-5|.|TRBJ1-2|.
CASSYRPPQGIYGYTF
TGTGCCAGCAGTTACCGACCTCCCCAGGGGATCTATGGCTACACCTTC
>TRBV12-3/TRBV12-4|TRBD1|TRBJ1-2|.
CASSASGGASYGYTF
TGTGCCAGCAGTGCATCAGGGGGCGCGTCCTATGGCTACACCTTC
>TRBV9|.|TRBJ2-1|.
CASSAKDEQFF
TGTGCCAGCAGCGCCAAGGATGAGCAGTTCTTC
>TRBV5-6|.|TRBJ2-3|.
CASSYPGTSDTQYF
TGTGCCAGCAGCTACCCCGGGACCTCAGATACGCAGTATTTT
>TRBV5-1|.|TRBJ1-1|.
CASSSQGNTEAFF
TGCGCCAGCAGCTCACAGGGGAACACTGAAGCTTTCTTT
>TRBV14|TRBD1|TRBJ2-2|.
CASSQTGASNTGELFF
TGTGCCAGCAGCCAAACAGGGGCTTCGAACACCGGGGAGCTGTTTTTT
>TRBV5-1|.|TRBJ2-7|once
CASSLDGYSYEQYF
TGCGCCAGCAGCTTGGACGGCTACTCCTACGAGCAGTACTTC
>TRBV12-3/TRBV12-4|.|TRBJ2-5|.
CASSTLTLETQYF
TGTGCCAGCAGCACACTTACCCTGGAGACCCAGTACTTC
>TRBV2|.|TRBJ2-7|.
CASRAGTTGQYF
TGTGCCAGCAGAGCCGGGACAACAGGGCAGTACTTC
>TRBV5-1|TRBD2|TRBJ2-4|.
CASSSGLVGGRQAKNIQYF
TGCGCCAGCAGCTCGGGGCTTGTCGGCGGGAGACAAGCCAAAAACATTCAGTACTTC
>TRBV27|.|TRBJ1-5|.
CASSRSPGTEDQPQHF
TGTGCCAGCAGTCGTTCCCCAGGGACCGAAGATCAGCCCCAGCATTTT
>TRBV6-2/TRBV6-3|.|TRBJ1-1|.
CASNEGVIPEAFF
TGTGCCAGCAACGAGGGGGTGATCCCTGAAGCTTTCTTT
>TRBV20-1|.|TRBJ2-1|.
CSARDGTAGVFSMVYNEQFF
TGCAGTGCTAGAGATGGGACAGCGGGAGTGTTCTCGATGGTCTACAATGAGCAGTTCTTC
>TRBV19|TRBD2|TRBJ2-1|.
CASSHPTLGERGYYIDEQFF
TGTGCCAGTAGTCACCCCACCCTGGGTGAGCGGGGATACTACATCGATGAGCAGTTCTTC
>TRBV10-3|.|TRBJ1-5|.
CAIQPGGPNQPQHF
TGTGCCATCCAACCGGGAGGCCCAAATCAGCCCCAGCATTTT
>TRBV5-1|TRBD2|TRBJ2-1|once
CASSKGLAAGEQFF
TGCGCCAGCAGCAAAGGACTAGCGGCAGGTGAGCAGTTCTTC
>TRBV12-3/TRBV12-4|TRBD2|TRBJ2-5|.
CASSLAPWGLAQETQYF
TGTGCCAGCAGTTTGGCCCCTTGGGGACTAGCACAAGAGACCCAGTACTTC
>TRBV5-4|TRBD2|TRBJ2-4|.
CASSQGTSGRMAAKNIQYF
TGTGCCAGCAGCCAAGGGACTAGCGGGAGAATGGCAGCCAAAAACATTCAGTACTTC
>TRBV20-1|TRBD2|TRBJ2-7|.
CSASFLGAGGPLSSYEQYF
TGCAGTGCTAGCTTTCTGGGAGCGGGAGGGCCTTTGTCGTCCTACGAGCAGTACTTC
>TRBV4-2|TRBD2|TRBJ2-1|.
CASSQEPAGGLYNEQFF
TGTGCCAGCAGCCAAGAACCAGCGGGAGGACTCTACAATGAGCAGTTCTTC
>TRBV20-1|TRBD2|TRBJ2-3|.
CSAPTSGRLGDTQYF
TGCAGTGCCCCGACTAGCGGGAGGTTGGGAGATACGCAGTATTTT
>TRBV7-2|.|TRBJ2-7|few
CASSLRRWAEQYF
TGTGCCAGCAGCTTAAGAAGGTGGGCGGAGCAGTACTTC
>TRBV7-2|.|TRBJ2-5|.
CASSLERPGETQYF
TGTGCCAGCAGCTTAGAGCGGCCCGGAGAGACCCAGTACTTC
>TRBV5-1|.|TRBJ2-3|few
CASTSTLADTQYF
TGCGCCAGCACTTCTACCCTGGCGGATACGCAGTATTTT
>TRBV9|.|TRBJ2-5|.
CASSIDSSQETQYF
TGTGCCAGCAGCATCGACAGTTCCCAAGAGACCCAGTACTTC
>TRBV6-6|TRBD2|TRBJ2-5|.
CASSPRGGAGLSGTQYF
TGTGCCAGCAGCCCACGGGGAGGAGCGGGGTTATCGGGGACCCAGTACTTC
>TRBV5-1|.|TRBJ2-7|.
CASSLQGSQYF
TGCGCCAGCAGCCTCCAGGGCTCGCAGTACTTC
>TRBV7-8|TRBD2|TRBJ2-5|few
CASSFGFGAGVQETQYF
TGTGCCAGCAGCTTTGGTTTTGGAGCGGGAGTACAGGAGACCCAGTACTTC
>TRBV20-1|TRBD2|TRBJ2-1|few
CSARSTSGSWNEQFF
TGCAGTGCTAGATCGACTAGCGGGAGTTGGAATGAGCAGTTCTTC
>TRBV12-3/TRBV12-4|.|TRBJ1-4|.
CASSRYTANGEKLFF
TGTGCCAGCAGTCGGTATACGGCTAACGGCGAAAAACTGTTTTTT
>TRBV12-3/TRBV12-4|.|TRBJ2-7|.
CASSSRTDEQYF
TGTGCCAGCAGCTCTAGGACAGACGAGCAGTACTTC
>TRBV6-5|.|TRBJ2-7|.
CASSYQDSNHEQYF
TGTGCCAGCAGTTACCAGGACAGCAACCACGAGCAGTACTTC
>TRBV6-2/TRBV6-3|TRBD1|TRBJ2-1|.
CASSYANGDRINEQFF
TGTGCCAGCAGTTACGCGAACGGGGACAGAATTAATGAGCAGTTCTTC
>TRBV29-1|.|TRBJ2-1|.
CSVLVRGGYNEQFF
TGCAGCGTTCTGGTCAGGGGAGGATACAATGAGCAGTTCTTC
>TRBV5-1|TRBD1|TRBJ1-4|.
CASRGEGGAPREKLFF
TGCGCCAGCCGCGGAGAAGGGGGCGCCCCCCGGGAAAAACTGTTTTTT
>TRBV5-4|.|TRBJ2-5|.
CASSPEASRRQETQYF
TGTGCCAGCAGCCCAGAGGCTAGCCGGCGACAAGAGACCCAGTACTTC